A selection of T cell receptor beta chains follows, all from one sample in a study of spatial heterogeneity in lung cancer. One entry per CDR3 protein results from TCRdb running MiXCR on the 5' RACE reads. The top ten hold 11% of the sample, which has roughly 3,500 distinct CDR3 sequences, approximately 7.9% seen once. Sequencing was performed on lung tumor tissue, taken at surgery. These receptors all come from a male donor with early-stage non-small cell lung cancer. Both conserved end residues are part of each CDR3. The D gene is left open where the match is weak. For some rows the clone size is stated as once, few or many, or as a class when expanded; others skip it.

D gene,clone size,J gene,CDR3 length,V gene,CDR3 DNA,CDR3 protein
TRBD1,-,TRBJ1-4,17,TRBV3-1,TGTGCCAGCAGCCCACTTGGGACAGGGGGCCGGGATGAAAAACTGTTTTTT,CASSPLGTGGRDEKLFF
-,medium-sized,TRBJ2-5,15,TRBV4-1,TGCGCCAGCAGCCCGGGGGTTGGGGAAGGAGAGACCCAGTACTTC,CASSPGVGEGETQYF
-,medium-sized,TRBJ2-5,14,TRBV18,TGTGCCAGCTCACCACGACAGACCTTGGAGACCCAGTACTTC,CASSPRQTLETQYF
TRBD2,medium-sized,TRBJ2-1,15,TRBV7-2,TGTGCCAGCAGCGCTCAAAAAATAGCGGGAGGGGAGCAGTTCTTC,CASSAQKIAGGEQFF
-,-,TRBJ2-2,14,TRBV6-5,TGTGCCAGCAGTTACAGACTTGACACCGGGGAGCTGTTTTTT,CASSYRLDTGELFF
TRBD2,medium-sized,TRBJ2-5,15,TRBV4-2,TGTGCCAGCAGCCAAGATCGACTAGCGGGCGAGACCCAGTACTTC,CASSQDRLAGETQYF
-,large,TRBJ1-1,14,TRBV20-1,TGCAGTGCTATGGGGGACAAAATGAACACTGAAGCTTTCTTT,CSAMGDKMNTEAFF
TRBD1,medium-sized,TRBJ2-7,16,TRBV11-2,TGTGCCAGCAGCTTAGTAGGGGGCGGACGGGCGGACGAGCAGTACTTC,CASSLVGGGRADEQYF
-,few,TRBJ1-6,15,TRBV7-9,TGTGCCAGCAGCCCCCAGGGTAGCGCGAATTCACCCCTCCACTTT,CASSPQGSANSPLHF
TRBD1,-,TRBJ2-7,14,TRBV5-1,TGCGCCAGCAGCTTGCAGGGGGAGCTACACGAGCAGTACTTC,CASSLQGELHEQYF
-,medium-sized,TRBJ2-3,15,TRBV6-5,TGTGCCAGCAGCCCCCAATGGTCAGGAACAGATACGCAGTATTTT,CASSPQWSGTDTQYF
-,-,TRBJ1-6,16,TRBV10-3,TGTGCCATCAGTGAGTCTGGGGGACGGGTGAATTCACCCCTCCACTTT,CAISESGGRVNSPLHF
-,-,TRBJ1-3,15,TRBV6-5,TGTGCCAGCAGTCAGCCGGGGAACTCTGGAAACACCATATATTTT,CASSQPGNSGNTIYF
-,medium-sized,TRBJ1-1,14,TRBV18,TGTGCCAGCTCACGGACAGCTAGGAACACTGAAGCTTTCTTT,CASSRTARNTEAFF
-,medium-sized,TRBJ1-4,14,TRBV20-1,TGCAGTGCCGGTCCGAACGGGGGTAATGAAAAACTGTTTTTT,CSAGPNGGNEKLFF
-,medium-sized,TRBJ2-5,19,TRBV4-1,TGCGCCAGCAGCCATCCGGGACTTAAAGCCGGGGCGTACCAAGAGACCCAGTACTTC,CASSHPGLKAGAYQETQYF
-,medium-sized,TRBJ2-2,17,TRBV7-9,TGTGCCATACCCCGGAGGGGAGGCGTCGTGAACACCGGGGAGCTGTTTTTT,CAIPRRGGVVNTGELFF
TRBD1,many,TRBJ1-6,13,TRBV29-1,TGCAGCGTCAACCACGGACAGGGTACACCCCTCCACTTT,CSVNHGQGTPLHF
-,many,TRBJ2-3,16,TRBV12-3/TRBV12-4,TGTGCCAGCATCCCCGGGGGGCGGGCCAACACAGATACGCAGTATTTT,CASIPGGRANTDTQYF
-,-,TRBJ1-2,17,TRBV27,TGTGCCAGCAGTTCGATGAAACTGGACAGAGGAGGGTATGGCTACACCTTC,CASSSMKLDRGGYGYTF
-,medium-sized,TRBJ2-3,14,TRBV3-1,TGTGCCAGCAGCCTGCAGCAAAGCACAGATACGCAGTATTTT,CASSLQQSTDTQYF
-,medium-sized,TRBJ1-1,14,TRBV5-1,TGCGCCAGCAGCTCCGGGCGAGGGGACACTGAAGCTTTCTTT,CASSSGRGDTEAFF
TRBD1,-,TRBJ1-1,16,TRBV6-5,TGTGCCAGCAGTTTCACAGGGGGCCGGGGAAAGACTGAAGCTTTCTTT,CASSFTGGRGKTEAFF
TRBD1,medium-sized,TRBJ1-2,15,TRBV7-8,TGTGCCAGCAGCCCCGACAGGGGGCCATACTATGGCTACACCTTC,CASSPDRGPYYGYTF
TRBD1,medium-sized,TRBJ2-3,14,TRBV5-1,TGCGCCAGCAGCAGGGACAGGGAACGAGATACGCAGTATTTT,CASSRDRERDTQYF
-,many,TRBJ2-1,14,TRBV12-3/TRBV12-4,TGTGCCAGCAGGAGTAGCGAATCCTACAATGAGCAGTTCTTC,CASRSSESYNEQFF
-,-,TRBJ2-3,14,TRBV4-2,TGTGCCAGCAGCCCAGTCCCTCAAGCGGATACGCAGTATTTT,CASSPVPQADTQYF
-,few,TRBJ2-5,13,TRBV12-3/TRBV12-4,TGTGCCAGCAGTTTACCCGAGGGAGAGACCCAGTACTTC,CASSLPEGETQYF
-,medium-sized,TRBJ1-6,11,TRBV7-9,TGTGCCAGCAGCTTAACAGAGTTTCTCCACTTT,CASSLTEFLHF
-,medium-sized,TRBJ1-3,11,TRBV12-5,TGTGCTAGTGGTTCCGGAAACACCATATATTTT,CASGSGNTIYF
-,medium-sized,TRBJ2-5,15,TRBV28,TGTGCCAGCAGTTTCCTTCGGGGGCGCCGGGAGACCCAGTACTTC,CASSFLRGRRETQYF
-,medium-sized,TRBJ1-2,13,TRBV28,TGTGCCAGCCGCGCCACGTTTAACTATGGCTACACCTTC,CASRATFNYGYTF
-,medium-sized,TRBJ1-6,12,TRBV6-2/TRBV6-3,TGTGCCAGCAGTTGGCGGAATTCACCCCTCCACTTT,CASSWRNSPLHF
-,few,TRBJ1-5,12,TRBV11-2,TGTGCCAGCAGCTTGGGGAAGGAGCCCCAGCATTTT,CASSLGKEPQHF
-,medium-sized,TRBJ1-1,14,TRBV5-5,TGTGCCAGCAGCTCCCAGACCATGAACACTGAAGCTTTCTTT,CASSSQTMNTEAFF
-,medium-sized,TRBJ2-1,16,TRBV9,TGTGCCAGCAGCGTAGGAGCACAGGGTAGTGACAATGAGCAGTTCTTC,CASSVGAQGSDNEQFF
-,medium-sized,TRBJ2-3,14,TRBV11-2,TGTGCCAGCAGCTTCCGACCCAGCACAGATACGCAGTATTTT,CASSFRPSTDTQYF
-,medium-sized,TRBJ2-3,11,TRBV28,TGTGCCAGCAGTTCCCCGGGTCCCCAGTATTTT,CASSSPGPQYF
-,medium-sized,TRBJ2-5,13,TRBV7-3,TGTGCCAGCAGCCCGGCCCGTAGTGAGACCCAGTACTTC,CASSPARSETQYF
TRBD1,medium-sized,TRBJ2-2,15,TRBV6-6,TGTGCCAGCAGTGAGGGACAGGGGGCGAGCGGGGAGCTGTTTTTT,CASSEGQGASGELFF
-,many,TRBJ2-7,13,TRBV6-7,TGTGCCAGCAGTTACTCGAATATTAACGAGCAGTACTTC,CASSYSNINEQYF